In this sample, the clone carrying this T cell receptor (beta chain) turned up once. Germline CDR1 is SGHTA and CDR2 is FQGNSA. This CDR3 region has 13 residues. V was trimmed by 2 bases and J by 1 base, leaving 6 bases between them. Sequencing on ten immunoSEQ deep assay plates was performed for unsorted PBMC DNA. Profiling relied on immunoSEQ multiplex PCR, and the TCRdb table lists in-frame clones only, not all of them. The sample gives hundreds of thousands of clones, around 78% of which show up once; 9.5% to 15% is in the top ten. The data were obtained in a study of shared clonotypes between healthy human individuals.

Sequenced input: PBMCs. The receptor was derived from a woman aged 40 to 50 in good health. Some clones in this sample may be carry-over from other donors' samples. The J gene is TRBJ2-7, the V gene TRBV7-2, with no clear D. The CDR3 nucleotides are TGTGCCAGCAGCTTACGTCGTTCCTACGAGCAGTACTTC. Translating gives CASSLRRSYEQYF.